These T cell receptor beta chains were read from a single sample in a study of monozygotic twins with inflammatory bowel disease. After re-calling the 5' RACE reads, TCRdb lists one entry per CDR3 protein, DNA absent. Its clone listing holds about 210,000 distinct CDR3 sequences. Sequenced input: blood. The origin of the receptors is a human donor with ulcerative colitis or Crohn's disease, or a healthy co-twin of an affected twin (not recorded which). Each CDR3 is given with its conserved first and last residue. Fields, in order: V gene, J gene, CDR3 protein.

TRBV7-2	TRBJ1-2	CASSPSPDLLRMGYTF
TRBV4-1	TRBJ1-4	CASSQREGSTPNEKLFF
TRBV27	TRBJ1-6	CASSLFSLNSPLHF
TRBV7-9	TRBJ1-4	CASSFRTGVKLFF
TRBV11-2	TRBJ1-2	CASSPLLGRSYGYTF
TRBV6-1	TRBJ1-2	CASSEEFGPNYGYTF
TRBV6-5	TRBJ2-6	CASSYSKMAGANVLTF
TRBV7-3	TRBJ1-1	CASSLTGGGTEAFF
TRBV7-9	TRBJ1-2	CASGNGQDGLWGYTF
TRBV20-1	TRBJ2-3	CSASGGQGNPTDTQYF
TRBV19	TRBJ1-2	CASSIGEPIIYGYTF
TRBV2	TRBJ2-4	CASSVEGAAKNIQYF
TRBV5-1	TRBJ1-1	CASSKDLMNTEAFF
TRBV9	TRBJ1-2	CASSASTAGYTF
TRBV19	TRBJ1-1	CASSTALNTEAFF
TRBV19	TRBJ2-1	CASSIVPSTLLREQFF
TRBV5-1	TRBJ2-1	CASSLARGMVYNEQFF
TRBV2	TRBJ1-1	CASTRDSEAFF
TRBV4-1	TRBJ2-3	CASRDGVADTQYF
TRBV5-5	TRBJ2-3	CASSLTGDRTDTQYF
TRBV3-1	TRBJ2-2	CASRRRGQTGELFF
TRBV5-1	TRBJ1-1	CASSRYRGGTEAFF
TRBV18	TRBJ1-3	CASSPGSRSGGNTIYF
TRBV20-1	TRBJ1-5	CSARHRGRGQPQHF
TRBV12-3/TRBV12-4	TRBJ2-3	CASTFPGTATDTQYF
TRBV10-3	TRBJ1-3	CAISERTGRGGNTIYF
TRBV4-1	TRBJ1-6	CASSQDGTGNSPLHF
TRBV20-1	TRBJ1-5	CSALRVPGQPQHF
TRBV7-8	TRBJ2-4	CASSLSNLKAKNIQYF
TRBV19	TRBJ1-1	CASSLTGTGPGAFF
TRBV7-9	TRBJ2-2	CASSGSNTGELFF
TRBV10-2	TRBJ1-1	CASSSARSTEAFF
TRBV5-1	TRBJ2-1	CASSRADRADGQFF
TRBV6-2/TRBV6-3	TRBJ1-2	CVSRMGTAYGYTF
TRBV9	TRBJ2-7	CASSASFDGEQYF